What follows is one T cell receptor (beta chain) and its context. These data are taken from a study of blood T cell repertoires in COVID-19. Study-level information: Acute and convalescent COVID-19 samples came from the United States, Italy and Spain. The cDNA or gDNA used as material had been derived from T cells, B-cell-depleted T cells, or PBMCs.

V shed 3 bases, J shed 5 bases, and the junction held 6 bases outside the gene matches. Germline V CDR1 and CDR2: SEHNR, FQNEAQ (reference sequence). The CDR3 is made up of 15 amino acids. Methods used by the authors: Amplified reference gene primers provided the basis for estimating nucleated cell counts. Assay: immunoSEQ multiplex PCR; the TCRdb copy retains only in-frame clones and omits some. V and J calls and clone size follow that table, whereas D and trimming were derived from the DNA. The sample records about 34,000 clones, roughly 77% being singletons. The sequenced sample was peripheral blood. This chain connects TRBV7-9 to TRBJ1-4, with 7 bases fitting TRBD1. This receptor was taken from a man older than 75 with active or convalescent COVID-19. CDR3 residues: CASSFPTGDNEKLFF. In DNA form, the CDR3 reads TGTGCCAGCAGCTTCCCTACAGGGGACAATGAAAAACTGTTTTTT.